The 8 T cell receptor beta chains in this list originate from one sample, sequenced in a study of radiotherapy plus CTLA-4 blockade in lung cancer. Produced via immunoSEQ multiplex PCR; TCRdb's table is partial and in-frame only. The data show approximately 100,000 clones, with under 90% seen just once and under 2.5% held by the top ten. Sequencing was performed on peripheral blood, taken from a patient treated with radiotherapy plus ipilimumab. The receptors stem from a human donor with non-small cell lung cancer that progressed on radiotherapy plus ipilimumab. Some clones in this sample may be carry-over from other donors' samples.

The rearrangement links TRBV9 to TRBJ1-2; 10 bases are shared with TRBD1. J gave up 6 bases and V 8 bases, and 13 bases lay outside the gene matches. The CDR3 is 15 residues long. Germline V gene sequence: CDR1 SGDLS, CDR2 YYNGEE. The CDR3 is CASSRDRGFKDGYTF. The CDR3 nucleotides read TGTGCCAGTTCCCGGGACAGGGGATTTAAGGATGGCTACACCTTC.

The chain couples TRBV2 to TRBJ2-5, with a weak D call TRBD1 (6 bases). The V and J ends lost 5 bases and 2 bases respectively, with 9 bases between them. CDR1 is SNHLY and CDR2 is FYNNEI in the germline V gene. The CDR3 extends over 13 amino acids. The DNA for the CDR3 is TGTGCCAGCAGTTGGACAGAACAAGAGACCCAGTACTTC. Translation gives CASSWTEQETQYF. Using reference TRBV2 and TRBJ2-5 for the parts outside the CDR3, the full variable domain is EPEVTQTPSHQVTQMGQEVILRCVPISNHLYFYWYRQILGQKVEFLVSFYNNEISEKSEIFDDQFSVERPDGSNFTLKIRSTKLEDSAMYFCASSWTEQETQYFGPGTRLLVL.

CDR3 in DNA: TGTGCCAGCAGGCGATGGGAGGGCACTGAAGCTTTCTTT. It is translated as CASRRWEGTEAFF. J is TRBJ1-1 and V is TRBV6-5; D gene unclear. The germline gives CDR1 MNHEY, CDR2 SVGAGI. The ends were cut back, 6 bases at V and 4 bases at J, with 12 bases in the middle. The length of the CDR3 is 13 residues.

V is TRBV6-5 and J is TRBJ1-5; possibly TRBD1 for D (6 bases). This CDR3 comprises 14 residues. Trimming removed 7 bases at V and 4 bases at J, with 14 bases between. Looked up from germline, CDR1 is MNHEY and CDR2 is SVGAGI. CDR3 loop: CASTPRGGNQPQHF. Written as DNA, the CDR3 is TGTGCCAGCACCCCAAGGGGGGGGAATCAGCCCCAGCATTTT.

Note on this clone: At one of its ends the junction is not consistent with the germline gene, which may arise from a read error. The V gene is TRBV19, the J gene TRBJ1-4, with D perhaps matching TRBD1 (5 bases). CDR1 is LNHDA and CDR2 is SQIVND in the germline V gene (reference sequence). The CDR3 totals 14 residues. The CDR3 reads CASRAQVSKEKLFF. DNA of the CDR3: TGTGCCAGTAGAGCACAGGTATCTAAGGAAAAACTGTTTTTT.

The chain recombines TRBV19 with TRBJ1-2; D perhaps matches TRBD1 (6 bases). The length of the CDR3 is 13 residues. With 6 bases removed from V and 2 bases from J, the gap between germline ends came to 10 bases. The germline CDR1 and CDR2 sequences are LNHDA and SQIVND (reference sequence). CDR3 nucleotides: TGTGCCAGTAGCCAGGGGTGGAACTATGGCTACACCTTC. It encodes CASSQGWNYGYTF.

The genes are TRBV5-3 and TRBJ2-3; the D gene is possibly TRBD2 (6 bases). TRBV5-3 is marked as an open reading frame, function uncertain. Trimming removed 6 bases from V and 0 bases from J, with 8 bases in between. The CDR3 extends over 13 amino acids. CDR3 residues: CARTGTSTDTQYF. The CDR3 coding sequence is TGTGCCAGAACCGGGACTAGCACAGATACGCAGTATTTT.

The chain carries TRBV4-3 and TRBJ2-7; D possibly uses TRBD1 or TRBD2 (5 bases each). The V and J ends lost 1 base and 0 bases respectively, with 16 bases between them. Germline CDR1 is LGHNA and CDR2 is YSLEER. The CDR3 length is 17 residues. In nucleotides, the CDR3 is TGCGCCAGCAGCCAAGGGATGGGACGAGGAACCTCCTACGAGCAGTACTTC. This sequence encodes CASSQGMGRGTSYEQYF.